This T cell receptor beta chain is from a study of cytomegalovirus exposure and HLA in healthy donors. Concerning this clone: Its antigen is undetermined.

The CDR3 is made up of 14 amino acids. Trimming removed 4 bases at V and 1 base at J, with 11 bases between. Germline V gene sequence: CDR1 MNHGY, CDR2 SVAAGI. General study findings and limits: Certain sequence variants were highly shared and formed a cluster, and this cluster was likely a sequencing artifact. By HLA locus, TCR association rates varied in a later analysis, with DRB1 showing the most and HLA-C the fewest. Earlier analysis looked at TCR beta V segments, and most were productive about 90% or about 30% of the time.

The PCR contained 60 Vbeta and 13 Jbeta primers. Sequencing used immunoSEQ multiplex PCR; TCRdb keeps in-frame clones, though not all of them. The sample lists roughly 180,000 clones, approximately 80% seen once, with approximately 1.2% in the top ten. The receptor was isolated from a girl under 10 years old in good health and CMV-seropositive. What was sequenced was PBMCs. The chain carries TRBV6-9 and TRBJ2-7; a weak D match, TRBD1 (6 bases). The CDR3 reads CASSSSRGSYEQYF. As DNA, the CDR3 is TGTGCCAGCAGTTCATCCAGGGGTTCCTACGAGCAGTACTTC.